This record covers a single T cell receptor beta chain. This sample was included in a study of blood T cell repertoires in COVID-19. Background on the study: PBMCs, B-cell-depleted T cells, or T cells were the source of the cDNA or gDNA that made up the material.

The junction had 7 bases not matched to a gene; V was cut back by 5 bases and J by 4 bases. The CDR3 runs to 14 residues. Germline V gives CDR1 SGHVS, CDR2 FNYEAQ. The protocol was immunoSEQ multiplex PCR, while the TCRdb copy is restricted to in-frame clones and leaves out a portion. The sample has roughly 250,000 clones, around 82% seen once. The sample taken for sequencing was PBMCs or T cells enriched from blood (not recorded which). The chain joins TRBV7-6 to TRBJ2-5, with 7 bases matching TRBD1. The clonotype originates from a woman between 35 and 50 years old who had been exposed to COVID-19. As DNA, the CDR3 is TGTGCCAGCAGCGAGAGACAGGGACGAGAGACCCAGTACTTC. Protein: CASSERQGRETQYF.